This paragraph reports one T cell receptor beta chain. What it binds is unknown. This entry comes from a study of OX40 agonist ivuxolimab in advanced cancers. Study context: Patients were dosed with the agonistic anti-OX40 (CD134) antibody ivuxolimab. The mean age was approximately 56 years, ranging from about 23 to 79, with less than 90% of participants male. Study-wide points: At 0.1 to 3.0 mg/kg and by week 6, CD4+ and CD8+ T cells in the blood had expanded clonally. CD8+ T cells were the subset that, on average, had more expanded clones than CD4+.

V shed 6 bases and J shed 7 bases, with 13 bases lying between them. Germline V CDR1 and CDR2: MNHEY, SVGAGI. The CDR3 is 14 amino acids. Produced via immunoSEQ multiplex PCR; TCRdb's table is partial and in-frame only. The table lists roughly 66,000 clones, about four fifths of them singletons. The TCR was taken from an adult with an advanced solid tumor such as melanoma, head and neck, liver or kidney cancer. The material sequenced was CD4+ or CD8+ T cells sorted from blood, taken in a trial of the OX40 agonist ivuxolimab. The V and J genes are TRBV6-5 and TRBJ1-6; perhaps TRBD1 as D (5 bases). CDR3 region: CASRAGTANSPLHF. CDR3 sequence (DNA): TGTGCCAGCAGGGCCGGGACGGCCAATTCACCCCTCCACTTT.